What follows is one TCR beta chain and its context. Its antigen is still unknown. One base away there is no much larger clone; base qualities are not given. The entry originates in a study of blood T cell repertoires in COVID-19 (dated by TCRdb to the early 2020s). About the study as a whole: Collaborator samples came from the United States, Italy and Spain and covered acute and convalescent phases of COVID-19. Sample metadata almost always included a de-identified subject ID, COVID-19 status, age in years and sex. The material from the prospective study consisted of cDNA or gDNA derived from T cells, B-cell-depleted T cells, or PBMCs. The dataset comprised deeply sampled blood TCRbeta repertoires from subjects exposed to, actively infected with, or recovered from COVID-19. The repertoires were released in a freely available public database meant as a resource for research on the immune response to SARS-CoV-2. Where available, HLA class I and class II types were taken from metadata supplied by the sample provider and were not determined by assay-based typing. Samples were obtained from the ongoing ImmuneRACE study (first 160 participants) and from 1,000 to 1,500 subjects provided by 6 global collaborators.

The collaborating institutions used their own protocols to collect whole blood in K2EDTA tubes. For TCRbeta analysis, collaborators shipped samples in one of three forms: frozen whole blood, isolated PBMCs, or DNA extracted from either of those sample types. Via the germline V gene, CDR1 is SGDLS and CDR2 YYNGEE. The trim is 0 bases for V and 2 bases for J, with a gap of 9 bases between the germline ends. The CDR3 covers 14 residues, taking in both the cysteine and the phenylalanine. Only CDR3 DNA remains: 42 bases, in frame from the first base. Results and caveats for the whole study, not just this receptor: The amount of clinical and demographic metadata varied by source and participant and was provided uncurated.

TCRbeta CDR3 regions were amplified from genomic DNA by means of the immunoSEQ Assay, a bias-controlled multiplex PCR. As for how the authors treated the data: The number of nucleated cells in each sample was estimated by amplification of reference gene primers within the assay. Sequence reads were collapsed and filtered to measure the absolute abundance of every unique TCRbeta CDR3 rearrangement. Productive Simpson clonality was computed per sample as the square root of Simpson's diversity index over productive rearrangements. The clones in this table, taken by TCRdb from immuneACCESS, are in-frame only. Not every clone is retained; where verified, under half of the shortfall comes from an unresolved V gene, and the cause of the rest is unknown. That table furnishes V, J and clone size, whereas the DNA furnished D and trimming. Counted in this sample were about 290,000 clones; around nine tenths of them appeared once. The ten largest clones capture about 5% of the sample.

The receptor was isolated from a man between 40 and 49 years old with acute or convalescent COVID-19. Here the chain combines TRBV9 and TRBJ2-7; the D gene identity is not certain. The specimen sequenced was peripheral blood. CDR3 sequence: CASSVEPAPYEQYF. The nucleotide sequence is TGTGCCAGCAGCGTAGAGCCCGCCCCCTACGAGCAGTACTTC.